This T cell receptor beta chain came from a study of OX40 agonist ivuxolimab in advanced cancers. Looking at the study overall: Two patients with cutaneous melanoma and one with hepatocellular carcinoma, three in total, showed partial responses.

Using immunoSEQ multiplex PCR, the repertoire was profiled, and TCRdb retains in-frame clones only, with some absent. The data show tens of thousands of clones, roughly 78% seen once. Broader study findings: Those patients achieving a partial response at 0.1-3.0 mg/kg showed among the lowest clonal expansion.

The V end was cut by 6 bases, the J end by 1 base, with 9 bases between. Looked up from germline, CDR1 is ENHRY and CDR2 is SYGVKD. The CDR3 has 14 residues. Turning to this clone: Its antigen is as yet unknown.

V usage is TRBV10-3 and J usage is TRBJ2-2, with D unclear. The source was CD4+ or CD8+ T cells sorted from blood, collected in a trial of the OX40 agonist ivuxolimab. This TCR derives from an adult with an advanced solid tumor such as melanoma, head and neck, liver or kidney cancer. The CDR3 bases are TGTGCCATCAGGGTTGGTAGGAACACCGGGGAGCTGTTTTTT. Residues: CAIRVGRNTGELFF.